The 20 T cell receptor beta chains in this list originate from one sample, sequenced in a study of blood T cell repertoires in COVID-19. Only in-frame clones appear in the TCRdb table, and some are missing; sequencing was by immunoSEQ multiplex PCR. The table lists about 400,000 clones, more than 70% of them singletons. The sample comprised peripheral blood. All receptors derive from a man aged 40-50 years with acute or convalescent COVID-19.

This chain connects TRBV10-3 to TRBJ1-1, with 9 bases lining up with TRBD1. J gave up 3 bases and V 8 bases, and 1 base lay outside the gene matches. CDR3 length: 12 residues. From germline, CDR1 is ENHRY and CDR2 SYGVKD. DNA for the CDR3: TGTGCCATCGGGACAGGGTACACTGAAGCTTTCTTT. This translates into CAIGTGYTEAFF.

The rearrangement joins TRBV28 to TRBJ2-7, with TRBD2 identical over 13 bases. The CDR3 runs 18 residues. With V trimmed by 6 bases and J by 2 bases, 13 bases remained unmatched. Germline CDR1 is MDHEN and CDR2 is SYDVKM. CDR3 sequence: CASRATGTSGNWPYEQYF. The CDR3 DNA reads as TGTGCCAGCAGAGCCACCGGGACTAGCGGGAATTGGCCCTACGAGCAGTACTTC.

V gene TRBV6-5 combines with J gene TRBJ2-5, with 10 bases fitting TRBD2. Germline CDR1 MNHEY, CDR2 SVGAGI. The CDR3 spans 14 residues. The V segment lost 7 bases and the J segment 4 bases; nucleotides outside the gene matches: 6. The CDR3, as DNA: TGTGCCAGCATCCCAGCGGGAGGGCCAGAGACCCAGTACTTC. Its protein product is CASIPAGGPETQYF.

The rearrangement joins TRBV28 to TRBJ1-3; TRBD1 is a possible D gene (5 bases). This CDR3 comprises 14 residues. Trimming stripped 7 bases from V and 0 bases from J, with 10 bases between. In germline, CDR1 is MDHEN, CDR2 SYDVKM. CDR3 in DNA: TGTGCCAGCATTGACAGATACTCTGGAAACACCATATATTTT. Its translation is CASIDRYSGNTIYF. Based on the CDR3 plus reference TRBV28 and TRBJ1-3, the full variable domain is DVKVTQSSRYLVKRTGEKVFLECVQDMDHENMFWYRQDPGLGLRLIYFSYDVKMKEKGDIPEGYSVSREKKERFSLILESASTNQTSMYLCASIDRYSGNTIYFGEGSWLTVV.

CDR3 nucleotide sequence: TGCGCCAGCAGCAAATATCCGGAGGACACTGAAGCTTTCTTT. Its translation: CASSKYPEDTEAFF. This sequence joins TRBV4-1 and TRBJ1-1; D is uncertain. The length of the CDR3 is 14 residues. CDR1 and CDR2 from the germline V gene are MGHRA and YSYEKL. Trimming took off 5 bases at V and 3 bases at J, with 13 bases between the two ends.

The chain couples TRBV18 to TRBJ2-2; the match to TRBD1 covers 9 bases. Germline V gene lookup returns CDR1 KGHSH and CDR2 LQKENI. CDR3 length: 14 amino acids. Trimming took 6 bases from V and 4 from J; bases not matched to a gene: 3. The CDR3 coding sequence is TGTGCCAGCTCGCGGGACAGGGCCACCGGGGAGCTGTTTTTT. It translates to CASSRDRATGELFF.

This rearrangement joins TRBV5-5 to TRBJ1-2; 9 positions agree with TRBD1. V lost 0 bases and J lost 0; bases outside the gene matches: 3. Germline CDR1 and CDR2: SGHKS and YYEKEE (reference sequence). This CDR3 has 16 residues. In DNA form, the CDR3 reads TGTGCCAGCAGCTTGGAGGGGGACAGGGCTAACTATGGCTACACCTTC. This codes for CASSLEGDRANYGYTF.

This clone was detected once. This chain uses TRBV27 with TRBJ2-7; tentatively, D is TRBD1 (5 bases). CDR3 length: 14 residues. V was trimmed by 3 bases and J by 3 bases, leaving 12 bases between them. Germline V gives CDR1 MNHEY, CDR2 SMNVEV (reference sequence). CDR3 amino acids: CASSFGRDSYEQYF. Written as DNA, the CDR3 is TGTGCCAGCAGTTTCGGCAGGGATAGCTACGAGCAGTACTTC.

Details on this clone: This sample also contains other DNA sequences that code for the same CDR3. The CDR3 loop reads CASSIGQGGNQPQHF. The DNA of the CDR3 is TGTGCCAGTAGTATTGGGCAGGGTGGAAATCAGCCCCAGCATTTT. This sequence joins TRBV19 and TRBJ1-5; a weak D match, TRBD1 (5 bases). CDR1 and CDR2 (germline): LNHDA, SQIVND (reference sequence). This CDR3 is built from 15 residues. Trimming left V 3 bases short and J 4 bases short, with 13 bases between.

V gene TRBV3-1 (or the pseudogene TRBV3-2) combines with J gene TRBJ2-7; TRBD1 might be the D (6 bases). CDR3 length equals 14 residues. Trimming removed 1 base at V and 0 bases at J, with 7 bases between. CDR1 is LGHDT and CDR2 is YNNKEL in the germline V gene (reference sequence). CDR3 in DNA: TGTGCCAGCAGCCAAGCAGGGGCCTCCTACGAGCAGTACTTC. Its protein is CASSQAGASYEQYF.

V is TRBV30 and J is TRBJ1-2; TRBD1 matches 8 bases. The V segment lost 7 bases and the J segment 8 bases; nucleotides outside the gene matches: 12. The length of the CDR3 is 13 residues. CDR1 is GTSNPN and CDR2 is SVGIG in the germline V gene (reference sequence). The DNA of the CDR3 is TGTGCCTATCCCGGACAGGGTAGAAGCGGCTACACCTTC. Encoded protein: CAYPGQGRSGYTF.

Here the CDR3 reads CASSFDRVANYGYTF. CDR3 coding DNA: TGTGCCAGCAGCTTCGACAGGGTAGCTAACTATGGCTACACCTTC. The chain employs TRBV7-2 and TRBJ1-2; the match to TRBD1 covers 7 bases. Germline loops: CDR1 SGHTA, CDR2 FQGNSA. The CDR3 is 15 amino acids. Trimming removed 3 bases from V and 0 bases from J; junction bases left unmatched: 4. The full variable domain, its missing parts supplied by reference TRBV7-2 and TRBJ1-2, is GAGVSQSPSNKVTEKGKDVELRCDPISGHTALYWYRQSLGQGLEFLIYFQGNSAPDKSGLPSDRFSAERTGGSVSTLTIQRTQQEDSAVYLCASSFDRVANYGYTFGSGTRLTVV.

V is TRBV19 and J is TRBJ1-2, with D perhaps TRBD1 (5 bases). V shed 11 bases and J shed 7 bases, with 20 bases lying between them. Per germline, CDR1 LNHDA and CDR2 SQIVND (reference sequence). This CDR3 is built from 13 residues. CDR3 in DNA: TGTGCCGGAGGGGCAGAGGCGAGTGGTGGCTACACCTTC. Its protein is CAGGAEASGGYTF. Using reference TRBV19 and TRBJ1-2 for the parts outside the CDR3, the full variable domain is DGGITQSPKYLFRKEGQNVTLSCEQNLNHDAMYWYRQDPGQGLRLIYYSQIVNDFQKGDIAEGYSVSREKKESFPLTVTSAQKNPTAFYLCAGGAEASGGYTFGSGTRLTVV.

CDR3 nucleotide sequence: TGTGCCACCAGCAGCCCAGGGGGCACAAGGAACACTGAAGCTTTCTTT. It translates to CATSSPGGTRNTEAFF. The V gene is TRBV15, the J gene TRBJ1-1; TRBD1 matches at 8 bases. The CDR3 loop spans 16 amino acids. Germline V lookup: CDR1 LNHNV, CDR2 YYDKDF (reference sequence). V lost 3 bases to trimming and J lost 1 base; unmatched junction nucleotides: 7.

This chain joins TRBV6-2 or TRBV6-3 and TRBJ1-1; TRBD1 agrees at 8 bases. V was pared by 6 bases and J by 10 bases, with 7 bases of the junction left unmatched. The CDR3 loop spans 12 amino acids. Germline V gene data show CDR1 as MNHEY and CDR2 as SVGEGT. The CDR3 DNA is TGTGCCAGCAGCCAAAACAGGGGGTTAGCTTTCTTT. Translation gives CASSQNRGLAFF.

This chain connects TRBV6-5 to TRBJ2-4, with D perhaps matching TRBD1 (5 bases). The germline V gene encodes CDR1 MNHEY and CDR2 SVGAGI. Trimming shortened V by 0 bases and J by 1 base, and 7 bases separated the two germline ends. CDR3 length equals 15 residues. The chain's CDR3 is CASSYSPGAKNIQYF. In DNA, the CDR3 is TGTGCCAGCAGTTACTCCCCAGGGGCCAAAAACATTCAGTACTTC.

This clone occurred once. This chain connects TRBV3-1 (or the pseudogene TRBV3-2) to TRBJ2-7, with a weak D call TRBD2 (6 bases). The CDR3 covers 17 residues. Germline-derived CDR1 and CDR2 are LGHDT and YNNKEL (reference sequence). The ends were cut back, 0 bases at V and 6 bases at J, with 21 bases in the middle. The DNA of the CDR3 is TGTGCCAGCAGCCAAGATGGGTTCGGCGGGGTACCGGCCGAGCAGTACTTC. Translated: CASSQDGFGGVPAEQYF.

The V gene is TRBV11-2, the J gene TRBJ1-6; D possibly corresponds to TRBD1 (6 bases). Germline loops: CDR1 SGHAT, CDR2 FQNNGV. Between the trimmed V and J ends, which lost 4 bases and 16 bases, there was a span of 20 bases. CDR3 length: 14 amino acids. Here the CDR3 reads CASSSPRTAKYLHF. CDR3 DNA: TGTGCCAGCAGCTCACCAAGGACAGCAAAGTATCTCCACTTT.

This clone was found once. The rearrangement uses TRBV14 and TRBJ2-2; D gene ambiguous. Germline-derived CDR1 and CDR2 are SGHDN and FVKESK. The CDR3 length is 16 residues. Trimming took off 4 bases at V and 1 base at J, with 13 bases between the two ends. Here the CDR3 reads CASSPPPHRNTGELFF. The DNA of the CDR3 is TGTGCCAGCAGCCCGCCACCTCATAGGAACACCGGGGAGCTGTTTTTT.

The chain recombines TRBV27 with TRBJ2-5; 11 nucleotides match TRBD2. The V and J ends lost 5 bases and 1 base, in that order; junction bases with no gene match: 12. Germline V gene data show CDR1 as MNHEY and CDR2 as SMNVEV (reference sequence). This CDR3 comprises 18 residues. The CDR3 region has the DNA TGTGCCAGCAGTGACGCCGGGACTAGCGGAGGGTTCCAAGAGACCCAGTACTTC. As protein: CASSDAGTSGGFQETQYF.